Listed below are T cell receptor beta chains from one sample, sequenced in a study of identical twins. TCRdb itself ran the 5' RACE reads through MiXCR, one entry per CDR3 protein. The table records hundreds of thousands of distinct CDR3 sequences, around 20% of them present only once. This same sample was also taken into another study, of T cells expressing NK-cell markers.

The material sequenced was PBMCs. The source is a woman aged 18-29 years in good health. Both conserved end residues are trimmed from each CDR3. For some rows the clone size is stated as once, few or many, or as a class when expanded; others skip it.

many,TRBV10-1,TRBJ2-3,ASSAGIAGRTDTQY
-,TRBV29-1,TRBJ1-1,SVPLTGMAF
-,TRBV7-9,TRBJ2-5,ASSVGTETQY
-,TRBV28,TRBJ2-4,ASSLGGFPKNIQY
many,TRBV20-1,TRBJ2-1,SATGQLSYNEQF
-,TRBV5-6,TRBJ2-1,ASSLALANEQF
-,TRBV20-1,TRBJ2-1,SARTTSGSHEQF
-,TRBV7-2,TRBJ2-5,ASSLQLAHQETQY
-,TRBV7-2,TRBJ2-7,ASSRQAQQGLN
many,TRBV14,TRBJ2-2,ASSWAGELF
-,TRBV20-1,TRBJ2-1,SASHPSYYNEQF
many,TRBV12-3/TRBV12-4,TRBJ2-7,ASSENPGLAGGDPYEQY
-,TRBV7-8,TRBJ2-1,ASRQLGGRTSDEQF
many,TRBV6-1,TRBJ2-4,ASSDPGLAKNIQY
few,TRBV20-1,TRBJ2-2,SASKRTNTGELF
many,TRBV20-1,TRBJ2-1,SAQTGGRSHNEQF
-,TRBV12-3/TRBV12-4,TRBJ1-5,ASSLTIRVDDQPQH
-,TRBV10-3,TRBJ2-7,AISEGRYYEQY
few,TRBV5-6,TRBJ2-1,ASSVSSEQF
-,TRBV4-2,TRBJ2-3,ASSQLRGGAQDTQY
-,TRBV20-1,TRBJ2-7,SARVAGAPIQQY
-,TRBV12-3/TRBV12-4,TRBJ2-1,ASSQSDRNNEQF
-,TRBV20-1,TRBJ2-2,SAPGPLGARTGELF
few,TRBV20-1,TRBJ2-5,SAEGVLAQETQY
few,TRBV12-3/TRBV12-4,TRBJ2-1,ASTSRGGAGNEQF
-,TRBV20-1,TRBJ1-2,SARDGTTYNYGYT
-,TRBV20-1,TRBJ2-3,SARDITGHLTDTQY
-,TRBV27,TRBJ1-2,ASSFRAGYGYT
many,TRBV3-1,TRBJ2-5,ASTTGTRGETQY
few,TRBV24-1,TRBJ2-1,ATSDSSDVSYNEQF
-,TRBV21-1,TRBJ1-2,ASRVGGYT
-,TRBV20-1,TRBJ1-5,SAASLGQPQH
-,TRBV6-2/TRBV6-3,TRBJ2-7,ASSSEDRGEQY
-,TRBV29-1,TRBJ2-7,SVRGDGGYEQY
few,TRBV7-9,TRBJ2-2,ASSLLWDNTGELF
-,TRBV3-1,TRBJ2-4,ASSQVPLKNIQY
few,TRBV24-1,TRBJ2-1,ATSASSPRGGREQF
few,TRBV5-1,TRBJ2-3,ASSLGPRQGVDTQY
-,TRBV5-5,TRBJ2-7,ASSLTGTLREQY
many,TRBV20-1,TRBJ2-1,SARRGSSYNEQF
few,TRBV5-1,TRBJ2-5,ASSLEGAEPYQETQY
few,TRBV4-2,TRBJ2-6,ASSQEGTGYSGANVLT
-,TRBV18,TRBJ2-3,ASSPASAGITDTQY
few,TRBV20-1,TRBJ2-7,SARDIKNYEQY
-,TRBV12-3/TRBV12-4,TRBJ1-2,ASSLRGTDGYT
few,TRBV6-1,TRBJ2-1,ASTGAGASYNEQF
-,TRBV20-1,TRBJ1-2,SARKFLGGYT
-,TRBV14,TRBJ1-1,ASSQGGANTEAF
-,TRBV6-6,TRBJ2-5,ASGIVWETQY
-,TRBV19,TRBJ2-1,ASSTWDNEQF
once,TRBV5-4,TRBJ2-2,ASSLEPSGNTGELF
few,TRBV7-2,TRBJ2-5,ASSLRGPEETQY
-,TRBV20-1,TRBJ2-3,SARDPQGPSDTQY
-,TRBV18,TRBJ1-2,ASSPTAGSLSPAGYT
-,TRBV9,TRBJ2-7,ASSTGTLSSYEQY
few,TRBV12-3/TRBV12-4,TRBJ1-5,ASSLVGYQPQH
-,TRBV20-1,TRBJ2-5,SADRGQTQY
-,TRBV9,TRBJ2-1,ASSARQGAENEQF
-,TRBV13,TRBJ2-1,ASVHQAAGANEQF
-,TRBV5-5,TRBJ2-7,ASSLLGGTAAYEQY